The 8 T cell receptor beta chains below were found in one sample sequenced in a study of blood T cell repertoires in COVID-19. Sequencing used immunoSEQ multiplex PCR; TCRdb keeps in-frame clones, though not all of them. Counted here are 200,000 to 250,000 clones, about 80% occurring once; the ten biggest clones make up 15%. Sequencing was performed on PBMCs or T cells enriched from blood (not recorded which). The origin of the receptors is a man aged 40-49 years who had recovered from COVID-19.

In nucleotides, the CDR3 is TGCGCCAGCAGCTTCGGGACAGGGCATGAAAAACTGTTTTTT. Protein: CASSFGTGHEKLFF. The chain combines TRBV5-1 with TRBJ1-4; 9 bases match TRBD1. Unmatched junction bases numbered 2, after V lost 2 bases and J lost 6 bases. This CDR3 spans 14 amino acids. Germline CDR1 SGHRS, CDR2 YFSETQ.

The chain employs TRBV12-3 or TRBV12-4 and TRBJ1-5; tentatively, D is TRBD1 (5 bases). There are 13 residues in the CDR3. V was trimmed by 6 bases and J by 6 bases, leaving 12 bases between them. CDR3 DNA: TGTGCCAGCAGCCGACAGCAGGGTCAGCCCCAGCATTTT. The encoded protein is CASSRQQGQPQHF.

The chain uses TRBV10-3 and TRBJ1-1; D call uncertain. CDR1 and CDR2 from the germline V gene are ENHRY and SYGVKD. V was clipped by 11 bases and J by 3 bases, with 13 bases between them. This CDR3 is 12 amino acids long. The CDR3 region is CASGHGDTEAFF. The CDR3 DNA reads as TGTGCCTCCGGCCACGGGGACACTGAAGCTTTCTTT.

The chain couples TRBV6-5 to TRBJ1-1; the match to TRBD1 covers 8 bases. The germline gives CDR1 MNHEY, CDR2 SVGAGI. The CDR3 consists of 14 residues. Trimming took 5 bases from V and 5 from J; bases not matched to a gene: 7. In nucleotides, the CDR3 is TGTGCCAGCAGTAAAAACAGGGGGGGAACTGAAGCTTTCTTT. It yields the protein CASSKNRGGTEAFF.

The chain links TRBV2 to TRBJ2-1, with unresolved D. The CDR3 extends over 15 amino acids. CDR1 SNHLY and CDR2 FYNNEI come from the germline V gene. The V end lost 6 bases, the J end lost 0 bases, and 12 bases lay between the germline ends. The CDR3 reads CASSAGKSSYNEQFF. DNA of the CDR3: TGTGCCAGCAGCGCCGGTAAAAGCTCCTACAATGAGCAGTTCTTC.

The chain uses TRBV6-5 and TRBJ1-6, with 10 bases fitting TRBD1. The V and J ends lost 1 base and 9 bases, in that order; junction bases with no gene match: 3. This CDR3 contains 15 residues. Looked up from germline, CDR1 is MNHEY and CDR2 is SVGAGI. The CDR3 region has the DNA TGTGCCAGCAGTTACTTCGACAGGGGGCTTTCACCCCTCCACTTT. Its translation is CASSYFDRGLSPLHF.

The rearrangement uses TRBV15 and TRBJ1-5, with D unclear. Germline V lookup: CDR1 LNHNV, CDR2 YYDKDF (reference sequence). The CDR3 runs 14 residues. Trimming took 1 base from V and 4 from J, leaving 8 bases between them. This chain's CDR3 is CATSRGEENQPQHF. The CDR3 DNA reads TGTGCCACCAGCAGAGGTGAGGAGAATCAGCCCCAGCATTTT.

The rearrangement joins TRBV5-4 to TRBJ1-4; a possible D gene is TRBD1 (5 bases). The V gene's germline CDR1 is SGHNT and CDR2 YYREEE (reference sequence). This CDR3 is built from 15 residues. Trimming shortened V by 4 bases and J by 3 bases, and 13 bases separated the two germline ends. Here the CDR3 reads CASSPGGWANEKLFF. The CDR3 nucleotides are TGTGCCAGCAGCCCGGGGGGGTGGGCTAATGAAAAACTGTTTTTT.